This is a list of T cell receptor beta chains from one sample in a study of cytomegalovirus exposure and HLA in healthy donors. Assay used: immunoSEQ multiplex PCR; TCRdb lists only in-frame clones, some missing. The top ten hold around 1% of the sample, which has roughly 150,000 clones, roughly 79% seen once. The sequenced material came from PBMCs. The source is a woman in her 40s in good health and CMV-seronegative. The CDR3 runs from the conserved cysteine through the conserved F or W. Each record gives: CDR3 length, J gene, D gene, clone size, V gene, CDR3 DNA, CDR3 protein. D genes are given only for firm matches. Clone size is stated in some rows and not others, as once, few, many or a class when expanded.

cdr3_length: 14
j_call: TRBJ2-5
d_call: NA
clone_size: NA
v_call: TRBV28
cdr3_nt: TGTGCCAGCAACGGTGCAGGGCACCAAGAGACCCAGTACTTC
cdr3_aa: CASNGAGHQETQYF

cdr3_length: 15
j_call: TRBJ2-5
d_call: NA
clone_size: NA
v_call: TRBV9
cdr3_nt: TGTGCCAGCAGCACCCTGACTGGAGGTCGGGAGACCCAGTACTTC
cdr3_aa: CASSTLTGGRETQYF

cdr3_length: 14
j_call: TRBJ2-4
d_call: NA
clone_size: once
v_call: TRBV2
cdr3_nt: TGTGCCAGCAGTGGTCCAGGGGTAAAAAACATTCAGTACTTC
cdr3_aa: CASSGPGVKNIQYF

cdr3_length: 12
j_call: TRBJ1-2
d_call: NA
clone_size: NA
v_call: TRBV29-1
cdr3_nt: TGCAGCGTCCCTTCTAACCGATATGGCTACACCTTC
cdr3_aa: CSVPSNRYGYTF

cdr3_length: 14
j_call: TRBJ1-5
d_call: NA
clone_size: NA
v_call: TRBV28
cdr3_nt: TGTGCCAGCAGTGCTACAGGGACAAGACAGCCCCAGCATTTT
cdr3_aa: CASSATGTRQPQHF

cdr3_length: 13
j_call: TRBJ2-2
d_call: NA
clone_size: NA
v_call: TRBV2
cdr3_nt: TGTGCCAGCAAACTTGCTAACACCGGGGAGCTGTTTTTT
cdr3_aa: CASKLANTGELFF

cdr3_length: 17
j_call: TRBJ1-5
d_call: TRBD1
clone_size: NA
v_call: TRBV15
cdr3_nt: TGTGCCACCAGCACCCTGGGACAGGGACGGAGGAATCAGCCCCAGCATTTT
cdr3_aa: CATSTLGQGRRNQPQHF

cdr3_length: 15
j_call: TRBJ1-4
d_call: TRBD1
clone_size: NA
v_call: TRBV6-5
cdr3_nt: TGTGCCAGCAGTACGGGACAGGAGGGGAATGAAAAACTGTTTTTT
cdr3_aa: CASSTGQEGNEKLFF

cdr3_length: 16
j_call: TRBJ1-2
d_call: TRBD1
clone_size: NA
v_call: TRBV4-1
cdr3_nt: TGCGCCAGCAGCCAAGATGGGACAGGGGGTTCCTATGGCTACACCTTC
cdr3_aa: CASSQDGTGGSYGYTF

cdr3_length: 14
j_call: TRBJ2-3
d_call: TRBD2
clone_size: NA
v_call: TRBV25-1
cdr3_nt: TGTGCCAGCGGGGTAGCGGGAAGCGCAGATACGCAGTATTTT
cdr3_aa: CASGVAGSADTQYF

cdr3_length: 14
j_call: TRBJ1-2
d_call: TRBD1
clone_size: NA
v_call: TRBV9
cdr3_nt: TGTGCCAGCAGCGTAGCGAGACAGGGGGATGGCTACACCTTC
cdr3_aa: CASSVARQGDGYTF

cdr3_length: 12
j_call: TRBJ1-2
d_call: NA
clone_size: NA
v_call: TRBV7-9
cdr3_nt: TGTGCCAGCAGCTTACCGGGTTATGGCTACACCTTC
cdr3_aa: CASSLPGYGYTF

cdr3_length: 16
j_call: TRBJ2-5
d_call: NA
clone_size: NA
v_call: TRBV7-9
cdr3_nt: TGTGCCAGCAGCTTCACCCACCCGCGGGTGGTTGAGACCCAGTACTTC
cdr3_aa: CASSFTHPRVVETQYF

cdr3_length: 12
j_call: TRBJ1-5
d_call: NA
clone_size: NA
v_call: TRBV6-6
cdr3_nt: TGTGCCAGCACGGGATCGGGCGGGACCCAGCATTTT
cdr3_aa: CASTGSGGTQHF

cdr3_length: 14
j_call: TRBJ1-1
d_call: TRBD1
clone_size: NA
v_call: TRBV10-3
cdr3_nt: TGTGCCATCAGTCGACAGGGGAATGGAACTGAAGCTTTCTTT
cdr3_aa: CAISRQGNGTEAFF

cdr3_length: 17
j_call: TRBJ2-1
d_call: TRBD2
clone_size: NA
v_call: TRBV30
cdr3_nt: TGTGCCTGGAGGGTAGGTCTGGGGACTAGCGACCCAAATGAGCAGTTCTTC
cdr3_aa: CAWRVGLGTSDPNEQFF

cdr3_length: 19
j_call: TRBJ2-1
d_call: TRBD1
clone_size: NA
v_call: TRBV15
cdr3_nt: TGTGCCACCAGCAGAGATTCCGGGACAGGGGGCCAAGGTGACAATGAGCAGTTCTTC
cdr3_aa: CATSRDSGTGGQGDNEQFF

cdr3_length: 13
j_call: TRBJ1-4
d_call: NA
clone_size: NA
v_call: TRBV6-4
cdr3_nt: TGTGCCAGCAGGGCACAATCTAATGAAAAACTGTTTTTT
cdr3_aa: CASRAQSNEKLFF

cdr3_length: 14
j_call: TRBJ1-1
d_call: NA
clone_size: NA
v_call: TRBV29-1
cdr3_nt: TGCAGCGTCCAGGGGCAGGTCGTGAACACTGAAGCTTTCTTT
cdr3_aa: CSVQGQVVNTEAFF

cdr3_length: 15
j_call: TRBJ2-5
d_call: TRBD2
clone_size: NA
v_call: TRBV6-1
cdr3_nt: TGTGCCAGCAGTGGCGGACTAGCGGGGAGTGAGACCCAGTACTTC
cdr3_aa: CASSGGLAGSETQYF